These 20 T cell receptor beta chains were sequenced from one sample in a study of human T cells and chemical hapten exposure. TCRdb called the 5' RACE reads again in MiXCR, with one record for every CDR3 protein. The table includes 65,000 to 95,000 distinct CDR3 sequences, roughly 7.7% detected once. Total RNA was isolated from whole blood that had not been fractionated. The receptors stem from a male donor in good health.

This clonotype has a handful of counts. The J gene is TRBJ1-1, the V gene TRBV5-1; D unclear. This CDR3 has 15 amino acids. CDR1 SGHRS and CDR2 YFSETQ come from the germline V gene. V was trimmed by 0 bases and J by 0 bases, leaving 9 bases between them. The CDR3: CASSLEGRMNTEAFF. The DNA of the CDR3 is TGCGCCAGCAGCTTGGAAGGACGGATGAACACTGAAGCTTTCTTT. Drawing the rest from reference TRBV5-1 and TRBJ1-1, the complete variable domain is KAGVTQTPRYLIKTRGQQVTLSCSPISGHRSVSWYQQTPGQGLQFLFEYFSETQRNKGNFPGRFSGRQFSNSRSEMNVSTLELGDSALYLCASSLEGRMNTEAFFGQGTRLTVV.

This chain uses TRBV20-1 with TRBJ2-1; 7 bases map to TRBD1. Germline assignment: CDR1 DFQATT and CDR2 SNEGSKA (reference sequence). Trimming cost V 6 bases and J 10 bases; bases outside gene matches: 9. CDR3 length: 12 amino acids. CDR3 amino acids: CSATQMDREQFF. The CDR3 nucleotides are TGCAGTGCCACCCAAATGGACAGGGAGCAGTTCTTC.

This clonotype was seen a handful of times. V and J are TRBV7-9 and TRBJ2-5, with 9 bases aligning to TRBD2. The ends lost 2 bases at V and 0 bases at J; junction bases unmatched: 10. Germline CDR1 SEHNR, CDR2 FQNEAQ (reference sequence). There are 18 residues in the CDR3. CDR3 bases: TGTGCCAGCAGCTTATTGGGGACTAGCTGGCCGTACCAAGAGACCCAGTACTTC. It is translated as CASSLLGTSWPYQETQYF. Combining the CDR3 with reference TRBV7-9 and TRBJ2-5 gives the whole variable domain DTGVSQNPRHKITKRGQNVTFRCDPISEHNRLYWYRQTLGQGPEFLTYFQNEAQLEKSRLLSDRFSAERPKGSFSTLEIQRTEQGDSAMYLCASSLLGTSWPYQETQYFGPGTRLLVL.

This clonotype was observed a few times. The chain has TRBV7-3 and TRBJ2-3; 10 bases line up with TRBD2. The ends lost 3 bases at V and 3 bases at J; junction bases unmatched: 6. This CDR3 contains 16 residues. Germline lookup yields CDR1 SGHTA and CDR2 FQGTGA. The CDR3 sequence is CASSLERGGGTDTQYF. The CDR3 nucleotides read TGTGCCAGCAGCTTGGAGCGGGGGGGCGGAACAGATACGCAGTATTTT.

This clonotype appeared many times. The rearrangement joins TRBV29-1 to TRBJ2-7; no definite D call. CDR3 length: 12 residues. V was clipped by 1 base and J by 3 bases, with 7 bases between them. The germline CDR1 and CDR2 sequences are SQVTM and ANQGSEA. The CDR3 is CSVEAPNYEQYF. CDR3 nucleotide sequence: TGCAGCGTTGAAGCGCCCAACTACGAGCAGTACTTC.

This clonotype was recorded many times. The chain couples TRBV20-1 to TRBJ2-3; 9 bases line up with TRBD2. CDR1 is DFQATT, CDR2 SNEGSKA, per germline (reference sequence). Trimming removed 6 bases from V and 6 bases from J; junction bases left unmatched: 10. The CDR3 has 14 residues. In DNA, the CDR3 is TGCAGTGCCGGGACTAGCCCTTCGCGGGATACGCAGTATTTT. The encoded protein is CSAGTSPSRDTQYF.

This clonotype was detected only a few times. This sequence joins TRBV27 and TRBJ1-1, with D maybe TRBD1 (5 bases). CDR3 length: 14 amino acids. V shed 3 bases and J shed 8 bases, with 16 bases lying between them. Germline V lookup: CDR1 MNHEY, CDR2 SMNVEV (reference sequence). CDR3 loop: CASSFLSAGREAFF. DNA for the CDR3: TGTGCCAGCAGTTTCCTCTCGGCAGGGCGCGAAGCTTTCTTT.

There are a few counts of this clonotype. V is TRBV4-2 and J is TRBJ1-2, with TRBD1 as a possible D gene (6 bases). The CDR3 loop spans 16 amino acids. V dropped 0 bases and J dropped 4 bases, with 15 bases sitting between them. CDR1 and CDR2 (germline): LGHNA, YNFKEQ. This chain's CDR3 is CASSQDRPGAGYGYTF. The CDR3 DNA follows: TGTGCCAGCAGCCAAGATCGGCCGGGGGCAGGCTATGGCTACACCTTC.

Many counts were recorded for this clonotype. The chain uses TRBV2 and TRBJ2-6; TRBD1 might be the D (6 bases). The CDR3 is 14 amino acids. Germline V gene data show CDR1 as SNHLY and CDR2 as FYNNEI. Deletions cut 11 bases from V and 0 bases from J, with 11 bases between. The CDR3 nucleotides are TGTGCCGTCCGGACAGACTCTGGGGCCAACGTCCTGACTTTC. It specifies CAVRTDSGANVLTF.

This clonotype was seen only a few times. CDR3 nucleotide sequence: TGTGCCAGCAGACCCCTGGGAGGGGAAAAACTGTTTTTT. The encoded protein is CASRPLGGEKLFF. The chain links TRBV12-3 or TRBV12-4 to TRBJ1-4; D remains unclear. This CDR3 is 13 amino acids long. V was pared by 6 bases and J by 8 bases, with 13 bases between.

The chain links TRBV6-2 or TRBV6-3 to TRBJ1-5, with D unresolved. The length of the CDR3 is 15 residues. With 2 bases removed from V and 0 bases from J, the gap between germline ends came to 8 bases. Germline values: CDR1 MNHEY, CDR2 SVGEGT. CDR3 sequence reads: CASSYEGNSNQPQHF. The CDR3 coding sequence is TGTGCCAGCAGTTACGAGGGTAATAGCAATCAGCCCCAGCATTTT.

The gene calls are TRBV11-2 and TRBJ2-7; TRBD1 matches 10 bases. The CDR3 is 18 residues long. After removal of 0 bases from V and 1 base from J, the junction contained 9 bases not matched to a gene. Germline V CDR1 and CDR2: SGHAT, FQNNGV. Written as DNA, the CDR3 is TGTGCCAGCAGCTTAGAGGGGACAGGGGCTAGCTTTTCCTACGAGCAGTACTTC. Translated, it gives CASSLEGTGASFSYEQYF.

V usage is TRBV2 and J usage is TRBJ1-1; 8 nucleotides match TRBD1. The CDR3 covers 15 residues. The junction had 10 bases not matched to a gene; V was cut back by 5 bases and J by 5 bases. Per the germline V gene, CDR1 is SNHLY and CDR2 is FYNNEI. CDR3 sequence: CASSSQARTGTEAFF. CDR3 coding DNA: TGTGCCAGCAGTTCTCAAGCGAGGACAGGGACTGAAGCTTTCTTT.

This clonotype was seen repeatedly, ten times or more. V and J are TRBV25-1 and TRBJ2-6; either TRBD1 or TRBD2 may fit D (5 bases each). The CDR3 is 13 amino acids. Germline V gives CDR1 MGHDK, CDR2 SYGVNS. Deletions cut 7 bases from V and 2 bases from J, with 6 bases between. Here the CDR3 DNA reads TGTGCCAGCATGGGGGCTGGGGCCAACGTCCTGACTTTC. Amino acid sequence: CASMGAGANVLTF.

Many counts were recorded for this clonotype. The chain combines TRBV5-1 with TRBJ2-2; D is unresolved. This CDR3 is 14 amino acids long. V gave up 3 bases and J gave up 1 base, with 7 bases separating them. Germline V lookup: CDR1 SGHRS, CDR2 YFSETQ. The CDR3 sequence is CASSSPENTGELFF. In DNA, the CDR3 is TGCGCCAGCAGCTCACCCGAGAACACCGGGGAGCTGTTTTTT. The variable domain in full, with the rest retrieved from reference TRBV5-1 and TRBJ2-2, is KAGVTQTPRYLIKTRGQQVTLSCSPISGHRSVSWYQQTPGQGLQFLFEYFSETQRNKGNFPGRFSGRQFSNSRSEMNVSTLELGDSALYLCASSSPENTGELFFGEGSRLTVL.

The V gene is TRBV19, the J gene TRBJ2-7; a possible D gene is TRBD1 (6 bases). The CDR3 spans 16 residues. Germline V CDR1 and CDR2: LNHDA, SQIVND (reference sequence). Trimming stripped 4 bases from V and 2 bases from J, with 18 bases between. The CDR3 nucleotides read TGTGCCAGTAGTACACGACTTTGGACAGAAACCTACGAGCAGTACTTC. It translates to CASSTRLWTETYEQYF. The complete variable domain, with remaining parts taken from reference TRBV19 and TRBJ2-7, reads DGGITQSPKYLFRKEGQNVTLSCEQNLNHDAMYWYRQDPGQGLRLIYYSQIVNDFQKGDIAEGYSVSREKKESFPLTVTSAQKNPTAFYLCASSTRLWTETYEQYFGPGTRLTVT.

This clonotype was detected a few times. The chain recombines TRBV28 with TRBJ2-5; TRBD2 agrees at 7 bases. Germline assignment: CDR1 MDHEN and CDR2 SYDVKM. The CDR3 has 15 residues. Trimming cost V 2 bases and J 4 bases; bases outside gene matches: 7. The CDR3 spells CASSLSPAGSETQYF. Here the CDR3 DNA reads TGTGCCAGCAGTTTAAGTCCAGCGGGGTCAGAGACCCAGTACTTC.

The rearrangement uses TRBV5-1 and TRBJ1-5; D might be TRBD1 (6 bases). CDR1 is SGHRS and CDR2 is YFSETQ in the germline V gene. Deletions cut 1 base from V and 2 bases from J, with 13 bases between. This CDR3 region has 16 residues. The CDR3 protein is CASSLLGASGNQPQHF. In DNA, the CDR3 is TGCGCCAGCAGCTTGCTGGGGGCTTCAGGCAATCAGCCCCAGCATTTT.

The chain joins TRBV6-2 or TRBV6-3 to TRBJ2-1, with D perhaps TRBD1 or TRBD2 (5 bases each). There are 14 residues in the CDR3. Trimming pared 6 bases from V and 4 bases from J, leaving 13 bases between. Germline loops: CDR1 MNHEY, CDR2 SVGEGT. Written as DNA, the CDR3 is TGTGCCAGCAGGATAAGGGACGGTTACAATGAGCAGTTCTTC. Amino acids: CASRIRDGYNEQFF.

This clonotype occurred many times. The chain joins TRBV4-2 to TRBJ2-3; D remains unclear. Trimming pared 3 bases from V and 6 bases from J, leaving 7 bases between. There are 12 residues in the CDR3. CDR1 and CDR2 (germline): LGHNA, YNFKEQ. The CDR3 loop reads CASSHSGDTQYF. Here the CDR3 DNA reads TGTGCCAGCAGCCACTCTGGGGATACGCAGTATTTT.